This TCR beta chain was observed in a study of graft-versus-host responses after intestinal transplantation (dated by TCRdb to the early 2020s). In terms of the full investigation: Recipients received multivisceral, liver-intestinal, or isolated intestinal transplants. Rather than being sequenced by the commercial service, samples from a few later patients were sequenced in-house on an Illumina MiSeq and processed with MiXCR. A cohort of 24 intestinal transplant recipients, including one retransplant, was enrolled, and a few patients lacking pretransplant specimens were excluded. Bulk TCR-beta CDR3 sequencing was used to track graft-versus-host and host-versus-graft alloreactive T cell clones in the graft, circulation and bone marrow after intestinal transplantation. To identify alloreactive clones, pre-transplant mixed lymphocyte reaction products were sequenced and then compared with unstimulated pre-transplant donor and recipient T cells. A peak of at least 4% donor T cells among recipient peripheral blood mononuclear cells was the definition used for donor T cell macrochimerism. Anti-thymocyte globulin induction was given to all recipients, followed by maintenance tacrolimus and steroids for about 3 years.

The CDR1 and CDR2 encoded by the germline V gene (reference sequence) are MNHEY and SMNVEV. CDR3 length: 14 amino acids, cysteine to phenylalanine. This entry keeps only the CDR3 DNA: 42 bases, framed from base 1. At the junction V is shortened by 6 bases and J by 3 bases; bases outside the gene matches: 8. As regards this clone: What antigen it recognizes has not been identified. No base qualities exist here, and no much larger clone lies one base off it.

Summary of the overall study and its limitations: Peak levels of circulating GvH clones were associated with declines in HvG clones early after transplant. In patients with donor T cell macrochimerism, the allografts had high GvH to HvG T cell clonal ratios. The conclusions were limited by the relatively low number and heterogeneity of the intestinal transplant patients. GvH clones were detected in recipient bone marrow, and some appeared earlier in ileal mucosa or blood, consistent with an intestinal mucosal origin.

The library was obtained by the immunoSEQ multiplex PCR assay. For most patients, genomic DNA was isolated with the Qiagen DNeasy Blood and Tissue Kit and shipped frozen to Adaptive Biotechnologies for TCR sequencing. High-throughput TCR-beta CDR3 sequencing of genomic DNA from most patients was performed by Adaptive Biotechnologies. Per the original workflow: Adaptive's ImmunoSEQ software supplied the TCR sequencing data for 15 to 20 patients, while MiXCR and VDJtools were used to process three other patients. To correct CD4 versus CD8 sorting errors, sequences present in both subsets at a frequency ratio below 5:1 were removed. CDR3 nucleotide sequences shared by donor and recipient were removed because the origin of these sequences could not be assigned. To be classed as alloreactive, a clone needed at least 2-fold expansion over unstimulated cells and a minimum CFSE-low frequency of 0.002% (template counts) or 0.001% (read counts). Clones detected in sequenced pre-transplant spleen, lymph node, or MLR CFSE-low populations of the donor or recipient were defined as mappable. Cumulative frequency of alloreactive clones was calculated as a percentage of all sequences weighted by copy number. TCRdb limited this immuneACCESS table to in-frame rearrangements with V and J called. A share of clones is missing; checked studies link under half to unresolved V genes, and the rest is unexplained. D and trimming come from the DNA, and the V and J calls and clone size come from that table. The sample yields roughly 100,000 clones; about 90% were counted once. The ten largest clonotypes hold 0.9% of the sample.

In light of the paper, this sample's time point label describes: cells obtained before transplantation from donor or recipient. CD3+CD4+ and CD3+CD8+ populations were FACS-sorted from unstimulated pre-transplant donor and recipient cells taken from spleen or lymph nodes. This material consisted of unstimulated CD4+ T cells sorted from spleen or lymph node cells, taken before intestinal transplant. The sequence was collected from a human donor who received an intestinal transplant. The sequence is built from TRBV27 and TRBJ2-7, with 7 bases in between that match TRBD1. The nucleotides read TGTGCCAGCAGACCTCAGGGGGTCTTCTACGAGCAGTACTTC. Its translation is CASRPQGVFYEQYF.